Listed here are 22 T cell receptor beta chains from one sample, sequenced in a study of OX40 agonist ivuxolimab in advanced cancers. Using immunoSEQ multiplex PCR, the repertoire was profiled, and TCRdb retains in-frame clones only, with some absent. The repertoire includes roughly 60,000 clones, about 89% of them detected once, and around 4% sits in the top ten. Here the sequenced sample was CD4+ or CD8+ T cells sorted from blood, taken in a trial of the OX40 agonist ivuxolimab. Source of these receptors: an adult with an advanced solid tumor such as melanoma, head and neck, liver or kidney cancer.

The chain recombines TRBV25-1 with TRBJ2-1; weak D call: TRBD2 (6 bases). With 3 bases removed from V and 0 bases from J, the gap between germline ends came to 9 bases. The CDR3 runs 15 residues. The germline CDR1 and CDR2 sequences are MGHDK and SYGVNS. Here the CDR3 DNA reads TGTGCCAGCAGTGACGGGAGTTTCTCCTACAATGAGCAGTTCTTC. The encoded protein is CASSDGSFSYNEQFF.

This clone is a singleton in its sample. The CDR3 protein is CASSAGPQRASPYEQYF. CDR3 DNA sequence: TGTGCCAGCAGCGCTGGGCCCCAGCGGGCCTCTCCCTACGAGCAGTACTTC. The J gene is TRBJ2-7, the V gene TRBV9; TRBD2 might be the D (6 bases). The CDR3 is 17 amino acids. Germline V gene data show CDR1 as SGDLS and CDR2 as YYNGEE. Trimming removed 3 bases at V and 2 bases at J, with 21 bases between.

The V and J genes are TRBV30 and TRBJ2-3, with unresolved D. This CDR3 has 14 residues. Germline loops: CDR1 GTSNPN, CDR2 SVGIG (reference sequence). V was trimmed by 0 bases and J by 8 bases, leaving 15 bases between them. The chain's CDR3 is CAWSVFVPQATQYF. The CDR3, as DNA: TGTGCCTGGAGTGTCTTTGTCCCCCAGGCTACGCAGTATTTT.

J is TRBJ2-3 and V is TRBV7-9; TRBD2 agrees at 7 bases. Per the germline V gene, CDR1 is SEHNR and CDR2 is FQNEAQ (reference sequence). The CDR3 contains 14 residues. Trimming removed 10 bases from V and 1 base from J; junction bases left unmatched: 8. CDR3 in DNA: TGTGCCACCCTTACCCGGGGGGGCACAGATACGCAGTATTTT. Protein sequence: CATLTRGGTDTQYF.

This chain links TRBV4-1 with TRBJ1-1; D not certain. Germline V lookup: CDR1 MGHRA, CDR2 YSYEKL. Trimming stripped 1 base from V and 7 bases from J, with 10 bases between. CDR3 length: 13 amino acids. The CDR3 reads CASSQAPFIEAFF. CDR3 bases: TGCGCCAGCAGCCAAGCCCCTTTCATTGAAGCTTTCTTT.

The chain carries TRBV28 and TRBJ2-7; D might be TRBD1 (6 bases). V shed 9 bases and J shed 6 bases, with 24 bases lying between them. Germline loops: CDR1 MDHEN, CDR2 SYDVKM. This CDR3 spans 15 amino acids. CDR3 nucleotides: TGTGCCAGTGCGACCGCCAGGGGACCCCTCGGCGAGCAGTACTTC. This codes for CASATARGPLGEQYF.

The V gene is TRBV5-1, the J gene TRBJ2-2; the D call may be TRBD1 or TRBD2 (5 bases each). The germline V gene encodes CDR1 SGHRS and CDR2 YFSETQ. The CDR3 is 17 amino acids. V shed 5 bases and J shed 1 base, with 18 bases lying between them. CDR3 sequence reads: CASRKTEGRMNTGELFF. Written as DNA, the CDR3 is TGCGCCAGCAGGAAAACAGAGGGACGGATGAACACCGGGGAGCTGTTTTTT.

Written as DNA, the CDR3 is TGCGCCAGCAGCCCCAGAGGCGAGGCCTCTAACTATGGCTACACCTTC. Residues: CASSPRGEASNYGYTF. The chain combines TRBV4-1 with TRBJ1-2, with D hard to call. The germline V gene has CDR1 MGHRA and CDR2 YSYEKL. The CDR3 has 16 amino acids. Trimming took off 4 bases at V and 0 bases at J, with 15 bases between the two ends.

The J gene is TRBJ2-7, the V gene TRBV5-6, with TRBD1 matching 8 bases. Germline lookup yields CDR1 SGHDT and CDR2 YYEEEE. The CDR3 sequence is 13 residues long. Trimming at V came to 2 bases and at J to 3 bases, leaving 1 base not matched to a gene. In DNA form, the CDR3 reads TGTGCCAGCAGCTTTGGGACAGGCTACGAGCAGTACTTC. Translated: CASSFGTGYEQYF.

This sequence joins TRBV6-1 and TRBJ2-7; 9 bases fit TRBD2. This CDR3 has 16 residues. Trimming at V came to 6 bases and at J to 6 bases, leaving 15 bases not matched to a gene. Germline CDR1 is MNHNS and CDR2 is SASEGT. This chain's CDR3 is CASRESLFSGSAEQYF. CDR3 in DNA: TGTGCCAGCAGGGAAAGCCTTTTTAGCGGGAGCGCCGAGCAGTACTTC.

The chain joins TRBV28 to TRBJ1-1, with D hard to call. Trimming took off 3 bases at V and 11 bases at J, with 7 bases between the two ends. Germline V gene data show CDR1 as MDHEN and CDR2 as SYDVKM. This CDR3 has 10 residues. The CDR3, as DNA: TGTGCCAGCAGTTTGGGGAAGGCTTTCTTT. Its translation is CASSLGKAFF.

The V call is TRBV28, the J call TRBJ2-1; possibly TRBD1 for D (6 bases). CDR3 length equals 15 residues. V shed 6 bases and J shed 0 bases, with 12 bases lying between them. In germline, CDR1 is MDHEN, CDR2 SYDVKM. CDR3 residues: CASRTQGLSYNEQFF. The CDR3 DNA reads as TGTGCCAGCAGAACCCAGGGGCTCTCCTACAATGAGCAGTTCTTC.

The chain carries TRBV7-9 and TRBJ2-1; D remains unclear. This CDR3 comprises 9 residues. Trimming removed 5 bases from V and 15 bases from J, with 8 bases in between. CDR1 and CDR2 from the germline V gene are SEHNR and FQNEAQ (reference sequence). CDR3 sequence (DNA): TGTGCCAGCAGCCCCTTCGGGTTCTTC. The encoded protein is CASSPFGFF.

The chain is built from TRBV19 and TRBJ1-3, with 7 positions matching TRBD1. This CDR3 comprises 15 residues. V gave up 5 bases and J gave up 1 base; unmatched junction bases: 5. Per the germline V gene, CDR1 is LNHDA and CDR2 is SQIVND (reference sequence). CDR3 sequence (DNA): TGTGCCAGTAGTCAAGACAGGGATTCTGGAAACACCATATATTTT. Its translation: CASSQDRDSGNTIYF. The full variable domain, completed using reference TRBV19 and TRBJ1-3, is DGGITQSPKYLFRKEGQNVTLSCEQNLNHDAMYWYRQDPGQGLRLIYYSQIVNDFQKGDIAEGYSVSREKKESFPLTVTSAQKNPTAFYLCASSQDRDSGNTIYFGEGSWLTVV.

The rearrangement links TRBV7-9 to TRBJ2-1; possibly TRBD1 for D (6 bases). Germline CDR1 SEHNR, CDR2 FQNEAQ (reference sequence). The CDR3 is made up of 12 amino acids. Trimming removed 10 bases at V and 5 bases at J, with 12 bases between. This CDR3 reads CAIHPGDNEQFF. CDR3 DNA sequence: TGTGCCATTCATCCAGGGGACAATGAGCAGTTCTTC.

The rearrangement joins TRBV6-5 to TRBJ1-2, with TRBD1 as a possible D gene (5 bases). The CDR3 has 14 residues. Germline V gene lookup returns CDR1 MNHEY and CDR2 SVGAGI. Trimming removed 2 bases from V and 3 bases from J, with 10 bases in between. As DNA, the CDR3 is TGTGCCAGCAGTTACGTCGACAGTTACTATGGCTACACCTTC. Its translation: CASSYVDSYYGYTF.

The chain combines TRBV27 with TRBJ2-7, with 11 bases lining up with TRBD2. The germline gives CDR1 MNHEY, CDR2 SMNVEV (reference sequence). This CDR3 has 16 amino acids. With 5 bases clipped from V and 1 base from J, the junction kept 7 bases outside the gene matches. The CDR3 sequence: CASSPSTSGISYEQYF. In DNA form, the CDR3 reads TGTGCCAGCAGTCCCTCGACTAGCGGGATTTCCTACGAGCAGTACTTC.

The rearrangement links TRBV11-1 to TRBJ2-7; D is tentatively TRBD1 or TRBD2 (5 bases each). Germline assignment: CDR1 SGHAT and CDR2 FQDESV (reference sequence). The V end was cut by 2 bases, the J end by 6 bases, with 17 bases between. This CDR3 has 15 amino acids. Here the CDR3 reads CASSLSMGTRVEQYF. CDR3 nucleotides: TGTGCCAGCAGCTTAAGTATGGGGACCCGGGTCGAGCAGTACTTC.

The gene calls are TRBV6-5 and TRBJ2-7; D not certain. V shed 0 bases and J shed 7 bases, with 10 bases lying between them. In germline, CDR1 is MNHEY, CDR2 SVGAGI. CDR3 length equals 13 residues. The CDR3 nucleotides read TGTGCCAGCAGTTACTCCCCCCTGGGAGAGCAGTACTTC. Its protein product is CASSYSPLGEQYF.

This rearrangement joins TRBV28 to TRBJ2-3; possible D gene TRBD2, 5 bases. Deletions cut 1 base from V and 0 bases from J, with 14 bases between. This CDR3 spans 17 amino acids. Germline CDR1 reads MDHEN; CDR2 reads SYDVKM. As DNA, the CDR3 is TGTGCCAGCAGTTTATCCCCAGCGGAGACTAGCACAGATACGCAGTATTTT. It yields the protein CASSLSPAETSTDTQYF.

The chain combines TRBV5-6 with TRBJ2-7; 8 bases match TRBD1. CDR1 is SGHDT and CDR2 is YYEEEE in the germline V gene. Trimming cost V 0 bases and J 1 base; bases outside gene matches: 9. The CDR3 totals 17 residues. CDR3 bases: TGTGCCAGCAGCTTGGCCAGTCCCGGACAGGGTTCCTACGAGCAGTACTTC. This codes for CASSLASPGQGSYEQYF.

In this sample, this clone turned up once. The chain uses TRBV4-2 and TRBJ2-2; 7 positions match TRBD1. Looked up from germline, CDR1 is LGHNA and CDR2 is YNFKEQ. This CDR3 has 14 amino acids. Germline trimming cut 1 base from V and 7 bases from J; bases unmatched to any gene: 3. The CDR3 DNA reads as TGTGCCAGCAGCCAAGCGACAGGGTTCGGGGAGCTGTTTTTT. Residues: CASSQATGFGELFF.